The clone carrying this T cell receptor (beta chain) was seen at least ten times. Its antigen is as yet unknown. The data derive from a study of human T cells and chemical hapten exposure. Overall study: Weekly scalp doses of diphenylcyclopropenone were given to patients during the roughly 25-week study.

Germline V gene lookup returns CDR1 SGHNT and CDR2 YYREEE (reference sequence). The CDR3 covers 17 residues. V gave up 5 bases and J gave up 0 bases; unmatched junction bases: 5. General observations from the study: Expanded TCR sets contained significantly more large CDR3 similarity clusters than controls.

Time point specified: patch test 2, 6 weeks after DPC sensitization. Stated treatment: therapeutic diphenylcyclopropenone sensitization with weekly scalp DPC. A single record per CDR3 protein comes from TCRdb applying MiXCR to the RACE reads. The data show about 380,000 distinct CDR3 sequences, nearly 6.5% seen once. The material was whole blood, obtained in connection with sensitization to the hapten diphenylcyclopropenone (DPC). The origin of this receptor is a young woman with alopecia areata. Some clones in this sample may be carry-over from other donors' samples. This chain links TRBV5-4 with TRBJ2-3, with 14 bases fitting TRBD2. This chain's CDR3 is CASSPGLAGGSTDTQYF. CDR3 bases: TGTGCCAGCAGTCCTGGACTAGCGGGGGGCAGCACAGATACGCAGTATTTT.